Below are 5 T cell receptor beta chains sequenced from a single sample in a study of graft-versus-host responses after intestinal transplantation. Their antigens are not known. Sequencing used immunoSEQ multiplex PCR; TCRdb keeps in-frame clones, though not all of them. The table shows around 100,000 clones, with about 88% occurring only once. Sequenced material: unstimulated CD4+ T cells sorted from spleen or lymph node cells, taken before intestinal transplant. These receptors were taken from a human donor who received an intestinal transplant.

This chain links TRBV11-2 with TRBJ2-5; no firm D call. From germline, CDR1 is SGHAT and CDR2 FQNNGV. V was cut by 0 bases and J by 0 bases, with 8 bases left in between. The CDR3 loop spans 15 amino acids. CDR3 sequence: CASSLDPQNQETQYF. The DNA of the CDR3 is TGTGCCAGCAGCTTAGATCCTCAGAACCAAGAGACCCAGTACTTC. Full variable domain (outside the CDR3, taken from reference TRBV11-2 and TRBJ2-5): EAGVAQSPRYKIIEKRQSVAFWCNPISGHATLYWYQQILGQGPKLLIQFQNNGVVDDSQLPKDRFSAERLKGVDSTLKIQPAKLEDSAVYLCASSLDPQNQETQYFGPGTRLLVL.

J is TRBJ1-1 and V is TRBV5-1; tentative D call: TRBD1 (5 bases). V was pared by 0 bases and J by 0 bases, with 12 bases between. The CDR3 loop spans 16 amino acids. Germline V gives CDR1 SGHRS, CDR2 YFSETQ. The CDR3: CASSLGRTTLNTEAFF. CDR3 nucleotide sequence: TGCGCCAGCAGCTTGGGACGGACAACCTTGAACACTGAAGCTTTCTTT.

This clone was counted a few times. V is TRBV5-1 and J is TRBJ2-3; D is ambiguous. The CDR3 is 13 residues long. V dropped 1 base and J dropped 3 bases, with 6 bases sitting between them. In germline, CDR1 is SGHRS, CDR2 YFSETQ. For the CDR3, the DNA is TGCGCCAGCAGCTTGTCTACGACAGATACGCAGTATTTT. Protein product: CASSLSTTDTQYF.

The table lists this clone with a few counts. The chain joins TRBV5-1 to TRBJ2-7, with D unresolved. Germline V gives CDR1 SGHRS, CDR2 YFSETQ. Trimming took 2 bases from V and 0 from J, leaving 12 bases between them. CDR3 length: 15 amino acids. The CDR3 spells CASSLNRLLSYEQYF. The CDR3 DNA sequence: TGCGCCAGCAGCTTAAATCGGCTCCTCTCCTACGAGCAGTACTTC.

The chain combines TRBV5-1 with TRBJ2-5, with TRBD1 as a possible D gene (6 bases). Germline loops: CDR1 SGHRS, CDR2 YFSETQ. There are 15 residues in the CDR3. Trimming removed 4 bases at V and 1 base at J, with 14 bases between. The CDR3, as DNA: TGCGCCAGCAGCCCAATACAGGGATTCCAAGAGACCCAGTACTTC. This codes for CASSPIQGFQETQYF.